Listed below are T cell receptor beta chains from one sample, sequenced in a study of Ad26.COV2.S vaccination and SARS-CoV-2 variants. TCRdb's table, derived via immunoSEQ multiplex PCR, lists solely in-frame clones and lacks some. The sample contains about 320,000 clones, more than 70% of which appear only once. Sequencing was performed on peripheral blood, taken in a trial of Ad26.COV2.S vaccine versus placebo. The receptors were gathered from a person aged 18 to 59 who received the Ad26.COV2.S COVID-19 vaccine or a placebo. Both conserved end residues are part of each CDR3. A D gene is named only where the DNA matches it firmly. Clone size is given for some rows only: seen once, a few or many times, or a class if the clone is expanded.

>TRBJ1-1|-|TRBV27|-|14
TGTGCCAGCAGTTTATCGGGGGGGGCCACTGAAGCTTTCTTT
CASSLSGGATEAFF
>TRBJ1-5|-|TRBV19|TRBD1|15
TGTGCCAGTAGTATTCGACAGGGATGGAATCAGCCCCAGCATTTT
CASSIRQGWNQPQHF
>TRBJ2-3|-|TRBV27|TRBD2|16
TGTGCCAGCAGTTTAACTAGCGGGGGGGCTCTAGATACGCAGTATTTT
CASSLTSGGALDTQYF
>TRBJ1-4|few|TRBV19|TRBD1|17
TGTGCCAGTAGTCCCGGAGGACAGGCTGCAACTAATGAAAAACTGTTTTTT
CASSPGGQAATNEKLFF
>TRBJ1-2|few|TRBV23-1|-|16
TGCGCCAGCAGTCAATCGTTCGGGTATCGTCTCTATGGCTACACCTTC
CASSQSFGYRLYGYTF
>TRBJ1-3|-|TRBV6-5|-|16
TGTGCCAGCAGTTACTCGACGGGGTTATCTGGAAACACCATATATTTT
CASSYSTGLSGNTIYF
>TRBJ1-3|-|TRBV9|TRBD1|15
TGTGCCAGCAGCGTGCAGGGGGCGCCGGGAAACACCATATATTTT
CASSVQGAPGNTIYF
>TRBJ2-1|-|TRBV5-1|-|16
TGCGCCAGCAGCCCGGTGGAGGGGGGCGTTTACAATGAGCAGTTCTTC
CASSPVEGGVYNEQFF
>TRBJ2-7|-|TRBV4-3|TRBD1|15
TGCGCCAGCAGCCAACGGGACAGGGGATCCTACGAGCAGTACTTC
CASSQRDRGSYEQYF
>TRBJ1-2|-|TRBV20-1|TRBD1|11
TGCAGTGCAAAGACAGGGAATGGCTACACCTTC
CSAKTGNGYTF
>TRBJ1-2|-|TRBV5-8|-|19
TGTGCCAGCAGCTTGATTGGAACCCCTCATCACCTATCCTCATATGGCTACACCTTC
CASSLIGTPHHLSSYGYTF
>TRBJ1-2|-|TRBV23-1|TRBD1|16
TGCGCCAGCAGTCGACTGACAGGGATAAATAACTATGGCTACACCTTC
CASSRLTGINNYGYTF
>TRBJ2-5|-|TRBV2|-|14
TGTGCCAGCAGTCAAGCGAGGGATCAAGAGACCCAGTACTTC
CASSQARDQETQYF
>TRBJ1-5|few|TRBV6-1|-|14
TGTGCCAGCAGTGAAGAGGGGGGAAATCAGCCCCAGCATTTT
CASSEEGGNQPQHF
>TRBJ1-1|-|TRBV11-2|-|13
TGTGCCAGCAGCTCGGAATTGAACACTGAAGCTTTCTTT
CASSSELNTEAFF
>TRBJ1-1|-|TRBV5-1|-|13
TGCGCCAGCAGCTTAGGGGTGGGCACTGAAGCTTTCTTT
CASSLGVGTEAFF
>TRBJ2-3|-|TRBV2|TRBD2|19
TGTGCCAGCAGTGAGGGGCTAGCGGGGCTTTATACGGGCACAGATACGCAGTATTTT
CASSEGLAGLYTGTDTQYF
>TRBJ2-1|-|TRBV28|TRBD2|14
TGTGCCAGTAGCCCGGGACTAGCCTACAATGAGCAGTTCTTC
CASSPGLAYNEQFF
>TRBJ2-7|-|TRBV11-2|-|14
TGTGCCAGCAGCTTAGGGTCCCCACCCTACGAGCAGTACTTC
CASSLGSPPYEQYF
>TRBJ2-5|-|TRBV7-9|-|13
TGTGCCAGCAGCTTAGATGATACTCAGACCCAGTACTTC
CASSLDDTQTQYF
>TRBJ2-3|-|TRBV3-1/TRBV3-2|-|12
TGTGCCAGCAGCGCCCTCGACTATACGCAGTATTTT
CASSALDYTQYF
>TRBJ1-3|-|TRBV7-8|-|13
TGTGCCAGCAGCCAGACAAGGGGAAACACCATATATTTT
CASSQTRGNTIYF
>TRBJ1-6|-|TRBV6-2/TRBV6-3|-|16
TGTGCCAGCAGTTATACGGGGCAGGTCTATAATTCACCCCTCCACTTT
CASSYTGQVYNSPLHF
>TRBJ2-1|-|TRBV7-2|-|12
TGTGCCAGCAGCGCCCGACAGGCGAGACAGTTCTTC
CASSARQARQFF
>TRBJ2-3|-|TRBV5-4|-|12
TGTGCCAGCAGCTTGGCCACAGATACGCAGTATTTT
CASSLATDTQYF
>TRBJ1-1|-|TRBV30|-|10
TGTGCCTTCCACCGCGGGGAAGCTTTCTTT
CAFHRGEAFF
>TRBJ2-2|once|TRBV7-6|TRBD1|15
TGTGCCAGCAGCTCAGGGGGCCGCGGCACCGGGGAGCTGTTTTTT
CASSSGGRGTGELFF
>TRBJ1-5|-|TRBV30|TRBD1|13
TGTGCCTGGAGCGACAGGGGGGATCAGCCCCAGCATTTT
CAWSDRGDQPQHF
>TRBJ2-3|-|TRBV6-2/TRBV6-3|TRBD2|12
TGTGCCAGCAGTCGTACGGGACTAGTGCCGTATTTT
CASSRTGLVPYF
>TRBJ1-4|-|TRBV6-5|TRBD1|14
TGTGCCAGCAGTCGGGACAGGGGGTATGAAAAACTGTTTTTT
CASSRDRGYEKLFF
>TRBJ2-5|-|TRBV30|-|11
TGTGCTTGCAGATCTGGGGAGACCCAGTACTTC
CACRSGETQYF
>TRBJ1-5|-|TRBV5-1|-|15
TGCGCCAGCAGCTTGGCCGGGAGTAATGGTCAGCCCCAGCATTTT
CASSLAGSNGQPQHF
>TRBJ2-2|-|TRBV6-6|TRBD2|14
TGTGCCAGCAGGGCCTCCGGGACTAGCAGGGAGCTGTTTTTT
CASRASGTSRELFF
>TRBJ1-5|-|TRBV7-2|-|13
TGTGCCAGCAGCCTCCGACAGCATCAGCCCCAGCATTTT
CASSLRQHQPQHF
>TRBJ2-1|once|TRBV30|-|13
TGTGCCGGGGCCCTGAGGGGGGTCAATGAGCAGTTCTTC
CAGALRGVNEQFF
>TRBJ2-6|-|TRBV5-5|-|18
TGTGCCAGCAGCTTGTGGGTGTCGCTGCTCTCTGGGGCCAACGTCCTGACTTTC
CASSLWVSLLSGANVLTF
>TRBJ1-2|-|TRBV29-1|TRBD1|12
TGCAGCGCCCGCCAGGGGGACTATGGCTACACCTTC
CSARQGDYGYTF
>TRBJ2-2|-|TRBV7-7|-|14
TGTGCTAGCAGCCTGGACGAGCACACCGGGGAGCTGTTTTTT
CASSLDEHTGELFF
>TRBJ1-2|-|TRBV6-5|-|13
TGTGCCAGCAGTTACGGGGATGCCTATGGCTACACCTTC
CASSYGDAYGYTF
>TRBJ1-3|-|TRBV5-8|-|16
TGTGCCAGCAGCTTGTTGCCGGGGATCTCTGGAAACACCATATATTTT
CASSLLPGISGNTIYF
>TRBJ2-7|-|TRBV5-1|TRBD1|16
TGCGCCAGCAGCTTGGGGGGACAGGATATCAACTACGAGCAGTACTTC
CASSLGGQDINYEQYF
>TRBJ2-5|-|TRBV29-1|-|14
TGCAGCGCTGGGGTTTCGGGAGTCCAAGAGACCCAGTACTTC
CSAGVSGVQETQYF
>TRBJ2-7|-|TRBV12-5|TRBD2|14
TGTGCTAGTGGACGATCCGGGACTAGCTACGAGCAGTACTTC
CASGRSGTSYEQYF
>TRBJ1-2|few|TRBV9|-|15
TGTGCCAGCAGCGTAGCAACAGGACCTAACTATGGCTACACCTTC
CASSVATGPNYGYTF
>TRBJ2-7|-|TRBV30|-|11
TGTGCCTGGAGTATCAGTTACGAGCAGTACTTC
CAWSISYEQYF
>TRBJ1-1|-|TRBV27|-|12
TGTGCCAGCAAGAGGCTGAACACTGAAGCTTTCTTT
CASKRLNTEAFF
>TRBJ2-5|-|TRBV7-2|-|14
TGTGCCAGCAGCTTCTCAGGCGTTCAAGAGACCCAGTACTTC
CASSFSGVQETQYF
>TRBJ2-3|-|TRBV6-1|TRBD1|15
TGTGCCAGCAGTGACCGGACAGGGGCCAAAGATACGCAGTATTTT
CASSDRTGAKDTQYF
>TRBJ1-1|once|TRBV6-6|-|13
TGTGCCAGCATTGACACCCCGAACACTGAAGCTTTCTTT
CASIDTPNTEAFF
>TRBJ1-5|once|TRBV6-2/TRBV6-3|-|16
TGTGCCAGCAGTTCCAGCTCTACAGGGCGAAATCAGCCCCAGCATTTT
CASSSSSTGRNQPQHF
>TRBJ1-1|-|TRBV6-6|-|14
TGTGCCAGCAGTTACTCGTTGAGGGACACTGAAGCTTTCTTT
CASSYSLRDTEAFF
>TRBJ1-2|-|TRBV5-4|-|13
TGTGCCAGCAGCGATAGGGGGATCTATGGCTACACCTTC
CASSDRGIYGYTF
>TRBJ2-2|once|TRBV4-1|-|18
TGCGCCAGCCGGCCAGATGTGTGGGATTTCGCGAACACCGGGGAGCTGTTTTTT
CASRPDVWDFANTGELFF
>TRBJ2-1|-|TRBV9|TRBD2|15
TGTGCCAGCAGCCCCAGGACTAGCGGGGGGAATGAGCAGTTCTTC
CASSPRTSGGNEQFF
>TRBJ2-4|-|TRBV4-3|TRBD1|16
TGCGCCAGCAGCCAAGAGGTGACAGGGTCCAAAAACATTCAGTACTTC
CASSQEVTGSKNIQYF